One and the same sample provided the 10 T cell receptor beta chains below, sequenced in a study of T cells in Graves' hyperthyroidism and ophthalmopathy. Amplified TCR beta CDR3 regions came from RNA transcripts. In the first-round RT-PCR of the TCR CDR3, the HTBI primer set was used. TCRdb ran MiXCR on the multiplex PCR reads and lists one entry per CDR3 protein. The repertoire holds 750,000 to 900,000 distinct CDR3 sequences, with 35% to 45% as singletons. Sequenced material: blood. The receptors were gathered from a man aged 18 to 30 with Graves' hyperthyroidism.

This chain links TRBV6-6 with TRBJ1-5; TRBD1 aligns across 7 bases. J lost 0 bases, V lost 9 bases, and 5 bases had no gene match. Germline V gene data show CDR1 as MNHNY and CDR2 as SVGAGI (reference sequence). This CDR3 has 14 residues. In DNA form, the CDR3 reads TGTGCCAGTGGGACAGTTTATAGCAATCAGCCCCAGCATTTT. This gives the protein CASGTVYSNQPQHF.

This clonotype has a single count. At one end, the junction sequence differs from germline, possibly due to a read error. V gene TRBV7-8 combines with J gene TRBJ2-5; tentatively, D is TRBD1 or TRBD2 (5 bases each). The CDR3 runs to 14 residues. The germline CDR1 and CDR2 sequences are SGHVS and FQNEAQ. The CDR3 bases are TGTGCCAGCAGCTTCTACGGGGTAGGGGAGACTCAGTACTTC. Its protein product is CASSFYGVGETQYF.

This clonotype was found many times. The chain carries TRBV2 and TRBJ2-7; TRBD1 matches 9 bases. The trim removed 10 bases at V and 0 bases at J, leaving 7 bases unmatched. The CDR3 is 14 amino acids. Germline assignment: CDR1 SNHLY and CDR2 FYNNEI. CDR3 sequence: CAIRGTGRSYEQYF. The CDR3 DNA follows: TGTGCCATTAGGGGGACAGGGCGCTCCTACGAGCAGTACTTC. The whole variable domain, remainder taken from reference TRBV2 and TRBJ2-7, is EPEVTQTPSHQVTQMGQEVILRCVPISNHLYFYWYRQILGQKVEFLVSFYNNEISEKSEIFDDQFSVERPDGSNFTLKIRSTKLEDSAMYFCAIRGTGRSYEQYFGPGTRLTVT.

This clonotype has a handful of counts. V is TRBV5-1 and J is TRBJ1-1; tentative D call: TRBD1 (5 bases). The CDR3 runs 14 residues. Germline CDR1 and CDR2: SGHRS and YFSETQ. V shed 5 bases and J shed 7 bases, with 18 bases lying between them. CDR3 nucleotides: TGCGCCAGCAGAGATGAGGAGAGCAGGGTTGAAGCTTTCTTT. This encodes CASRDEESRVEAFF.

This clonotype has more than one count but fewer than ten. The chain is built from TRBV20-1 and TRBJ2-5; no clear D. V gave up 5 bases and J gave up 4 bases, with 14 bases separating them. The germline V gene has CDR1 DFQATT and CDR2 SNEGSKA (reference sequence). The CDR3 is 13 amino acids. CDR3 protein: CSADVTVGETQYF. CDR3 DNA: TGCAGTGCTGATGTAACGGTGGGAGAGACCCAGTACTTC.

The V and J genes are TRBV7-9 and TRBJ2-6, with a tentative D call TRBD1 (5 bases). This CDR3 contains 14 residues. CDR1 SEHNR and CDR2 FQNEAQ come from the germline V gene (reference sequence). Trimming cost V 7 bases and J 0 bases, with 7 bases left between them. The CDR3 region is CASIRVSGANVLTF. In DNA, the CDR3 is TGTGCCAGCATCAGGGTCTCTGGGGCCAACGTCCTGACTTTC.

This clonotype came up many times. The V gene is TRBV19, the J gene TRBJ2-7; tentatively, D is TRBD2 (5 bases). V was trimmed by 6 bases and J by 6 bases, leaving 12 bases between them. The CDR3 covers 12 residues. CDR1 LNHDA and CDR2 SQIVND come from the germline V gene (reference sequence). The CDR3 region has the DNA TGTGCCAGTAGCGCCTTGGCGGGCGAGCAGTACTTC. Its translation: CASSALAGEQYF.

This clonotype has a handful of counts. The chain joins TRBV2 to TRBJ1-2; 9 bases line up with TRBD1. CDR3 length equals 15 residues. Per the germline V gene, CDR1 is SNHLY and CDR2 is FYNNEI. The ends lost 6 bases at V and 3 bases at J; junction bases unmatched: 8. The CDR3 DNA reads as TGTGCCAGCAGCCCGACCTGGGACAGGGACTATGGCTACACCTTC. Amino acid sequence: CASSPTWDRDYGYTF. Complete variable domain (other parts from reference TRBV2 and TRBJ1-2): EPEVTQTPSHQVTQMGQEVILRCVPISNHLYFYWYRQILGQKVEFLVSFYNNEISEKSEIFDDQFSVERPDGSNFTLKIRSTKLEDSAMYFCASSPTWDRDYGYTFGSGTRLTVV.

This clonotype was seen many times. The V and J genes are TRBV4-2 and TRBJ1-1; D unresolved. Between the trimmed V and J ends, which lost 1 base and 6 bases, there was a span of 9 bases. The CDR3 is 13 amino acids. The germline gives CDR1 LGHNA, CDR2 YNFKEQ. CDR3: CASSQVGVAEAFF. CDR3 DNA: TGTGCCAGCAGCCAAGTTGGGGTGGCTGAAGCTTTCTTT.

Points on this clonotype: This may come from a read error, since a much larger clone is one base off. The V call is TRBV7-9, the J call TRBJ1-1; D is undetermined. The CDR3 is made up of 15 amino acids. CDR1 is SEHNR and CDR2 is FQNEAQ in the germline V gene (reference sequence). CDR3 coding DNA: TGTGCCAGCGGCTTAACGGGAGGGTGGGACACTGAAGCTTTCTTT. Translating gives CASGLTGGWDTEAFF.